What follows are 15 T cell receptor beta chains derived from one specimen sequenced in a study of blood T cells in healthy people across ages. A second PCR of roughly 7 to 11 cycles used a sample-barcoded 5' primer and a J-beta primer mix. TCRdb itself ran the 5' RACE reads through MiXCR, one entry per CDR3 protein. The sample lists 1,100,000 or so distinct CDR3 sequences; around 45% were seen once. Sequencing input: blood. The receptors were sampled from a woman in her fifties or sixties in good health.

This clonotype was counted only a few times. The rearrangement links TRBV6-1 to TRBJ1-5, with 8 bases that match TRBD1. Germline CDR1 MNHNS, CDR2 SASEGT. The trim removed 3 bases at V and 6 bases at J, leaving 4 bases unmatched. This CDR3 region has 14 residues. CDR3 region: CASSDTRGPQPQHF. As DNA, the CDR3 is TGTGCCAGCAGTGATACCAGGGGGCCTCAGCCCCAGCATTTT.

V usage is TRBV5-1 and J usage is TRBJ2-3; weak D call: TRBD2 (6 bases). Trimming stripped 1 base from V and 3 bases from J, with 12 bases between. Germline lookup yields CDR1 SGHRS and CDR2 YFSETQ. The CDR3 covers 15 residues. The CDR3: CASSLSGPRTDTQYF. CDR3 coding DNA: TGCGCCAGCAGCTTGAGCGGGCCCCGAACAGATACGCAGTATTTT.

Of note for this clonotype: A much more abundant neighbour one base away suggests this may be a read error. This CDR3 is CSAPWEGLETQYF. The CDR3 DNA reads TGCAGCGCCCCTTGGGAGGGTCTGGAGACCCAGTACTTC. The genes are TRBV29-1 and TRBJ2-5; 7 nucleotides agree with TRBD2. The germline gives CDR1 SQVTM, CDR2 ANQGSEA. CDR3 length: 13 residues. Trimming took 7 bases from V and 5 from J; bases not matched to a gene: 10. The whole variable domain, remainder taken from reference TRBV29-1 and TRBJ2-5, is SAVISQKPSRDICQRGTSLTIQCQVDSQVTMMFWYRQQPGQSLTLIATANQGSEATYESGFVIDKFPISRPNLTFSTLTVSNMSPEDSSIYLCSAPWEGLETQYFGPGTRLLVL.

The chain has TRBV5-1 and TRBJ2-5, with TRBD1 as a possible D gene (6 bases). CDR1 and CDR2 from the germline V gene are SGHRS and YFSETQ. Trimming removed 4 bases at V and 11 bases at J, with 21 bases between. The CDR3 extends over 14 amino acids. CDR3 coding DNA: TGCGCCAGCAGCCCCAGGGGACCTTACAATGAGCAGTACTTC. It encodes CASSPRGPYNEQYF.

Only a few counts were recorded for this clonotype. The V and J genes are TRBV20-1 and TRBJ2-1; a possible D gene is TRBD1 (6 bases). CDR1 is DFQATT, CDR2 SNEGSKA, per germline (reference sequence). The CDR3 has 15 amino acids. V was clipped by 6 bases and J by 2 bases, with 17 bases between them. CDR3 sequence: CSAPRGHYAYNEQFF. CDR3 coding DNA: TGCAGTGCCCCCCGGGGACACTACGCCTACAATGAGCAGTTCTTC.

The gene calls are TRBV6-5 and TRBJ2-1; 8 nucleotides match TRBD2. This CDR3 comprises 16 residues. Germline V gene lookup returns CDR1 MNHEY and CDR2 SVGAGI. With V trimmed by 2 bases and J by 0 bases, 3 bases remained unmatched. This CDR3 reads CASSYPLAVSYNEQFF. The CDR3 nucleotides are TGTGCCAGCAGTTACCCACTAGCGGTCTCCTACAATGAGCAGTTCTTC.

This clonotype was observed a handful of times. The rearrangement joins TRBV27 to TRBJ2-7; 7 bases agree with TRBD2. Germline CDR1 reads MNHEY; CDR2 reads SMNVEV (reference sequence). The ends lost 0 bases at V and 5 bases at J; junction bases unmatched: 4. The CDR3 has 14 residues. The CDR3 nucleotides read TGTGCCAGCAGTTTATCCGGAGGGACTAACGAGCAGTACTTC. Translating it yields CASSLSGGTNEQYF.

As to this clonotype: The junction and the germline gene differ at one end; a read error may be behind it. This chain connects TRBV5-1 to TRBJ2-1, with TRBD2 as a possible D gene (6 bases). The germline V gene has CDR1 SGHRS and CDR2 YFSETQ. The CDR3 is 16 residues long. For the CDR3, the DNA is TGCGCCAGCAGGTTGGGGGGACGAGCGGACTACAATGAGCAGTTCTTC. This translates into CASRLGGRADYNEQFF. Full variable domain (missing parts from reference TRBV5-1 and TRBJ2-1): KAGVTQTPRYLIKTRGQQVTLSCSPISGHRSVSWYQQTPGQGLQFLFEYFSETQRNKGNFPGRFSGRQFSNSRSEMNVSTLELGDSALYLCASRLGGRADYNEQFFGPGTRLTVL.

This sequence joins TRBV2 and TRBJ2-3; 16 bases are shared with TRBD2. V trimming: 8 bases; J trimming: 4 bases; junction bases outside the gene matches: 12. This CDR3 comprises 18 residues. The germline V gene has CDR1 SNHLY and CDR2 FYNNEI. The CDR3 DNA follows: TGTGCCAGCGATATGGGACTAGCGGGAGGGCCCTCGTCAGATACGCAGTATTTT. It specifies CASDMGLAGGPSSDTQYF.

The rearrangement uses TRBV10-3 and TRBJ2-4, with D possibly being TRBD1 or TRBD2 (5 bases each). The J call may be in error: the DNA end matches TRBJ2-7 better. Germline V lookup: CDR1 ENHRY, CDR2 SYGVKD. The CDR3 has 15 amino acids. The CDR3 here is CAISEPGPLSYEQYF. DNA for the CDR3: TGTGCCATCAGTGAGCCGGGACCCCTGAGCTACGAGCAGTACTTC.

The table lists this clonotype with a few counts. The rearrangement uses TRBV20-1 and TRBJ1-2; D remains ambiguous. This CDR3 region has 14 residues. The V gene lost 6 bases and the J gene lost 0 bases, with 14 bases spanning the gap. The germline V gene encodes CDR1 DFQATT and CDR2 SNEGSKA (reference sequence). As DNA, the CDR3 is TGCAGTGCCCAGAGTAGGAAAGCTAACTATGGCTACACCTTC. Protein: CSAQSRKANYGYTF.

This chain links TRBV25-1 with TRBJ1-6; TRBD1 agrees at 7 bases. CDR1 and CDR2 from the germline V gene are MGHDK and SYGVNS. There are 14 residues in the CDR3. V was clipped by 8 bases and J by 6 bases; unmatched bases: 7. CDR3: CASGPGQINSPLHF. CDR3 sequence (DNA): TGTGCCAGCGGACCGGGACAGATTAATTCACCCCTCCACTTT.

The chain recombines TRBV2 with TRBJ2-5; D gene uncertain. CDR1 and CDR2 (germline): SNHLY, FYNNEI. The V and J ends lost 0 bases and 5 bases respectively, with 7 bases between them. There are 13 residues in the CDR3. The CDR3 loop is CASSEARWETQYF. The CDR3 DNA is TGTGCCAGCAGTGAAGCGCGGTGGGAGACCCAGTACTTC.

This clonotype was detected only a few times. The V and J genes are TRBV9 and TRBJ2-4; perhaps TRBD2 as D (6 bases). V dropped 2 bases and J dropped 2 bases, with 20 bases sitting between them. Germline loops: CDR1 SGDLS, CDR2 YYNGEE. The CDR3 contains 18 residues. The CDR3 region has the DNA TGTGCCAGCAGCGTTTCTGGAGGGCCGGTAACATCCAAAAACATTCAGTACTTC. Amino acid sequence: CASSVSGGPVTSKNIQYF. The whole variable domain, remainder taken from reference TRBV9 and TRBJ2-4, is DSGVTQTPKHLITATGQRVTLRCSPRSGDLSVYWYQQSLDQGLQFLIQYYNGEERAKGNILERFSAQQFPDLHSELNLSSLELGDSALYFCASSVSGGPVTSKNIQYFGAGTRLSVL.

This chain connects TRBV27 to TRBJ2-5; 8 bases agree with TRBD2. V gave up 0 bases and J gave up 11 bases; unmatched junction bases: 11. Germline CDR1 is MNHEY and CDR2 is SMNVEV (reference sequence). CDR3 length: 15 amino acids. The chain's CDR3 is CASSLSERECCEQYF. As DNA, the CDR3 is TGTGCCAGCAGTTTATCGGAGCGGGAGTGTTGTGAGCAGTACTTC.